The source of this T cell receptor beta chain is a study of early T cells in non-severe SARS-CoV-2 infection. Study details: Unsorted whole-blood RNA was sequenced in bulk, leaving chains unpaired.

There are a few counts of this clonotype. Individual cDNA molecules were tagged with unique molecular identifiers. TCRdb analysed the 5' RACE reads with MiXCR anew, one entry per CDR3 protein. The sample holds about 92,000 distinct CDR3 sequences, roughly 17% seen once. Germline V gene data show CDR1 as SGHKS and CDR2 as YYEKEE (reference sequence). V lost 3 bases and J lost 5, with 21 bases in between. CDR3 length equals 17 residues. The TCR originated in an adult who was a healthcare worker with PCR-confirmed SARS-CoV-2 infection or an uninfected control (not recorded which). The sample consisted of whole blood. V and J are TRBV5-5 and TRBJ2-1; D possibly corresponds to TRBD2 (6 bases). The CDR3 DNA reads as TGTGCCAGCAGCTGGGCGATGAACCTAGCGCCGAACAATGAGCAGTTCTTC. Translating it yields CASSWAMNLAPNNEQFF.